This T cell receptor (beta chain) is drawn from a study of a mutant IDH1 vaccine in newly diagnosed glioma. Overall study context: Vaccines began 4-6 weeks after radiotherapy alone, or with temozolomide cycles. The therapy given earlier, which was standard therapy, consisted of radiotherapy, temozolomide, or both, and most of the patients received both. Study-level points and caveats: Overall, around 93% of patients had vaccine-induced immune responses.

Sequenced by immunoSEQ multiplex PCR; TCRdb stores in-frame clones only, minus some. Of around 50,000 clones in the sample, 85% to 90% are singletons; the top ten hold around 4.4%. The CDR3 runs to 17 residues. The V gene's germline CDR1 is SGHTA and CDR2 FQGNSA. V lost 5 bases and J lost 2, with 22 bases in between. There are a few counts of this clone. Its matching antigen is unknown. Time point defined: week 5, during vaccination. The content of each vaccine dose was 300 ug of mutant IDH1 20-mer peptide, and topical imiquimod accompanied it. J is TRBJ2-7 and V is TRBV7-2, with a weak D call TRBD2 (5 bases). Sequenced here: PBMCs, sampled from a glioma patient whose treatment included an IDH1 peptide vaccine. The sequence came from a woman in her 40s with glioma. The CDR3 reads CASSPTRWESSPYEQYF. CDR3 DNA sequence: TGTGCCAGCAGCCCGACCAGATGGGAGTCGTCCCCCTACGAGCAGTACTTC.